This T cell receptor (beta chain) emerged from a study of cytomegalovirus exposure and HLA in healthy donors. The CDR3 spans 15 residues. CDR1 is PRHDT and CDR2 is FYEKMQ in the germline V gene (reference sequence). V gave up 1 base and J gave up 0 bases, with 10 bases separating them. Notes on this clone: Its antigen remains unidentified.

Study findings and constraints: As confirmed in vitro, a few CMV-associated chains were specific for CMV antigens. The authors later found TCR association rates varying by HLA locus, with DRB1 most and HLA-C fewest.

Vbeta (60) and Jbeta (13) primers were used in the PCR. Authors' analysis steps: The authors later counted 70 million to 85 million unique TCR beta chains, some 10 million of them shared. TCRdb's table, derived via immunoSEQ multiplex PCR, lists solely in-frame clones and lacks some. That table gives V, J and clone size, and the DNA gave D and trimming. Among approximately 150,000 clones listed, 55% to 75% were seen once. The V and J genes are TRBV13 and TRBJ2-7; tentative D call: TRBD2 (6 bases). The clonotype comes from a woman aged 55 to 70 in good health and CMV-seropositive. Sequenced sample: PBMCs. CDR3 residues: CASSLAVGSSYEQYF. For the CDR3, the DNA is TGTGCCAGCAGCTTAGCGGTCGGGAGCTCCTACGAGCAGTACTTC.